This T cell receptor (beta chain) comes out of a study of identical twins. General study findings and limits: Reduced insertions were recorded for abundant cord blood beta clonotypes, with no such pattern in memory repertoires. The study found weaker excess twin sharing in beta out-of-frame sequences.

The CDR3 loop spans 16 amino acids. The ends lost 5 bases at V and 6 bases at J; junction bases unmatched: 12. Germline CDR1 reads SGHVS; CDR2 reads FNYEAQ. On this clonotype: Its antigen is currently unknown.

Each cDNA held unique molecular identifiers, and template switching gave it a universal primer site. TCRdb fed the 5' RACE reads into MiXCR, producing one record per CDR3 protein. The sample lists 700,000 to 950,000 distinct CDR3 sequences; roughly 12% were seen once. The data were also submitted as part of a second study, on yellow fever vaccine responses in identical twins. According to that study: Reportedly, the response of twins' T cells to the vaccine seemed partly convergent, partly personalized.

The chain links TRBV7-6 to TRBJ2-3; 9 positions match TRBD2. The receptor's source is a woman under 30 in good health. The source material was PBMCs. DNA of the CDR3: TGTGCCAGCAGCCTACCTGAGGGTAGCGGGAGTGATACGCAGTATTTT. Amino acid sequence: CASSLPEGSGSDTQYF.